These 21 T cell receptor beta chains share one sample of origin, sequenced in a study of shared clonotypes between healthy human individuals. Clones were read by immunoSEQ multiplex PCR, and TCRdb kept only the in-frame ones, dropping some. The table lists approximately 720,000 clones, 72% of them singletons, with about 1.8% in the top ten. The specimen sequenced was memory CD4+ T cells sorted from blood. The subset is: CD45RA-negative fraction. All receptors derive from a woman in her 30s in good health.

This clone was observed once. The chain recombines TRBV18 with TRBJ2-6, with D tentatively TRBD2 (7 bases). This CDR3 region has 17 residues. Trimming pared 3 bases from V and 0 bases from J, leaving 12 bases between. Germline V gene data show CDR1 as KGHSH and CDR2 as LQKENI. The CDR3 bases are TGTGCCAGCTCACCCCTAGGGGGGGCCTCTGGGGCCAACGTCCTGACTTTC. Amino acid sequence: CASSPLGGASGANVLTF.

This clone was seen many times. The V call is TRBV19, the J call TRBJ2-1; D gene ambiguous. V shed 6 bases and J shed 8 bases, with 11 bases lying between them. Germline V gives CDR1 LNHDA, CDR2 SQIVND (reference sequence). The CDR3 is made up of 12 amino acids. The CDR3 DNA sequence: TGTGCCAGTAGCCGAAATGCGGATGAGCAGTTCTTC. Protein: CASSRNADEQFF.

The chain uses TRBV11-2 and TRBJ1-1; the D is unclear. Between the trimmed V and J ends, which lost 6 bases and 1 base, there was a span of 15 bases. The CDR3 contains 15 residues. Germline assignment: CDR1 SGHAT and CDR2 FQNNGV. Here the CDR3 DNA reads TGTGCCAGCAGTAACCGAAGACCTGAGAACACTGAAGCTTTCTTT. Translated: CASSNRRPENTEAFF.

The chain links TRBV18 to TRBJ2-4; 7 bases agree with TRBD2. This CDR3 is 14 amino acids long. Germline lookup yields CDR1 KGHSH and CDR2 LQKENI. With 3 bases clipped from V and 1 base from J, the junction kept 0 bases outside the gene matches. The CDR3 is CASSPGGAKNIQYF. CDR3 in DNA: TGTGCCAGCTCACCGGGGGGGGCCAAAAACATTCAGTACTTC.

This chain connects TRBV5-8 to TRBJ2-5; 7 bases match TRBD1. The assigned J gene may be wrong: the sequence end matches TRBJ2-7 better. CDR1 is SGHTS and CDR2 is YDEGEE in the germline V gene. CDR3 size: 15 residues. The DNA of the CDR3 is TGTGCCAGCAGCTTGACAGGGGTTTTTTTTTACGAGCAGTACTTC. Residues: CASSLTGVFFYEQYF.

CDR3 loop: CASSVEVWANEQFF. DNA for the CDR3: TGTGCCAGCAGCGTAGAGGTCTGGGCCAATGAGCAGTTCTTC. This rearrangement joins TRBV9 to TRBJ2-1, with D unclear. CDR1 is SGDLS and CDR2 is YYNGEE in the germline V gene. Trimming pared 0 bases from V and 6 bases from J, leaving 10 bases between. The CDR3 length is 14 residues. The entire variable domain, with the rest obtained from reference TRBV9 and TRBJ2-1, is as follows: DSGVTQTPKHLITATGQRVTLRCSPRSGDLSVYWYQQSLDQGLQFLIQYYNGEERAKGNILERFSAQQFPDLHSELNLSSLELGDSALYFCASSVEVWANEQFFGPGTRLTVL.

This chain joins TRBV7-3 and TRBJ2-7; D might be TRBD2 (6 bases). CDR3 length: 13 amino acids. V was shortened by 9 bases and J by 2 bases, with 14 bases between the two germline ends. Germline CDR1 reads SGHTA; CDR2 reads FQGTGA. In nucleotides, the CDR3 is TGTGCCAGGGAGGGTCTAGGGGCCTACGAGCAGTACTTC. Encoded protein: CAREGLGAYEQYF.

This clone was counted between two and nine times. CDR3 bases: TGTGCCAGCACGCGACTAGCGGGACCAGATACGCAGTATTTT. Translating it yields CASTRLAGPDTQYF. The chain recombines TRBV2 with TRBJ2-3; 11 bases line up with TRBD2. The CDR3 extends over 14 amino acids. After removal of 7 bases from V and 4 bases from J, the junction contained 4 bases not matched to a gene. The germline V gene has CDR1 SNHLY and CDR2 FYNNEI.

This clone was seen once. CDR3 coding DNA: TGTGCCAGCAGCGCACAAGCCTATAGCGGCTACACAGATACGCAGTATTTT. This sequence encodes CASSAQAYSGYTDTQYF. J is TRBJ2-3 and V is TRBV4-2; a possible D gene is TRBD2 (6 bases). Germline V gives CDR1 LGHNA, CDR2 YNFKEQ. The CDR3 spans 17 residues. The V end was cut by 5 bases, the J end by 2 bases, with 20 bases between.

This sequence joins TRBV7-2 and TRBJ2-1, with D perhaps matching TRBD2 (6 bases). Germline-derived CDR1 and CDR2 are SGHTA and FQGNSA. V lost 7 bases and J 0 bases, leaving 10 bases between the germline ends. CDR3 size: 14 residues. The CDR3 region is CASIDGSSYNEQFF. The CDR3, as DNA: TGTGCCAGCATCGACGGGAGCTCCTACAATGAGCAGTTCTTC.

This clone was found a few times. V and J are TRBV5-1 and TRBJ2-1, with D perhaps matching TRBD2 (5 bases). The CDR3 runs to 13 residues. Germline V CDR1 and CDR2: SGHRS, YFSETQ. V was cut by 4 bases and J by 7 bases, with 12 bases left in between. CDR3 amino acids: CASSGTGNNEQFF. As DNA, the CDR3 is TGCGCCAGCAGCGGAACCGGGAATAATGAGCAGTTCTTC.

The chain recombines TRBV30 with TRBJ2-6; D gene unclear. CDR3 length: 12 amino acids. Germline lookup yields CDR1 GTSNPN and CDR2 SVGIG (reference sequence). Trimming took 6 bases from V and 2 from J, leaving 5 bases between them. As DNA, the CDR3 is TGTGCCTGTACGCCTGGGGCCAACGTCCTGACTTTC. It is translated as CACTPGANVLTF.

This CDR3 is CASSLAIEGATQYF. The CDR3 DNA sequence: TGCGCCAGCAGCTTGGCTATCGAGGGGGCGACCCAGTACTTC. V usage is TRBV5-1 and J usage is TRBJ2-5; TRBD1 matches 7 bases. This CDR3 comprises 14 residues. CDR1 and CDR2 (germline): SGHRS, YFSETQ. The trim removed 0 bases at V and 7 bases at J, leaving 6 bases unmatched. The whole variable domain, filled in from reference TRBV5-1 and TRBJ2-5, reads KAGVTQTPRYLIKTRGQQVTLSCSPISGHRSVSWYQQTPGQGLQFLFEYFSETQRNKGNFPGRFSGRQFSNSRSEMNVSTLELGDSALYLCASSLAIEGATQYFGPGTRLLVL.

This clone was recorded many times. The CDR3 spells CATNSYAADTQYF. CDR3 DNA sequence: TGTGCCACCAATTCATATGCGGCAGATACGCAGTATTTT. This rearrangement joins TRBV7-2 to TRBJ2-3; D unclear. V lost 10 bases to trimming and J lost 4 bases, with 15 bases between them. The CDR3 sequence is 13 residues long. Per the germline V gene, CDR1 is SGHTA and CDR2 is FQGNSA.

This clone showed up just a few times. The chain has TRBV11-3 and TRBJ2-2; no reliable D call. CDR1 and CDR2 from the germline V gene are SGHNT and YENEEA. V shed 3 bases and J shed 5 bases, with 7 bases lying between them. This CDR3 has 13 residues. CDR3 bases: TGTGCCAGCAGCTTCACAGAAACCGGGGAGCTGTTTTTT. It encodes CASSFTETGELFF.

V and J are TRBV18 and TRBJ1-1; a weak D match, TRBD1 (5 bases). Trimming took 8 bases from V and 0 from J, leaving 13 bases between them. The CDR3 is 14 amino acids. Germline CDR1 and CDR2: KGHSH and LQKENI. CDR3 region: CASAGARMNTEAFF. As DNA, the CDR3 is TGTGCCAGCGCTGGGGCTAGAATGAACACTGAAGCTTTCTTT.

V is TRBV10-2 and J is TRBJ1-5; D not resolved. V was clipped by 0 bases and J by 9 bases, with 12 bases between them. Germline V gene data show CDR1 as WSHSY and CDR2 as SAAADI. This CDR3 contains 14 residues. DNA of the CDR3: TGCGCCAGCAGTGAGTCGGCGGTTGGGCTGCCCCAGCATTTT. Translation: CASSESAVGLPQHF.

The chain combines TRBV5-1 with TRBJ2-7, with 11 bases that match TRBD2. The junction had 9 bases not matched to a gene; V was cut back by 4 bases and J by 6 bases. There are 15 residues in the CDR3. CDR1 and CDR2 from the germline V gene are SGHRS and YFSETQ. CDR3 sequence reads: CASSPRASGRLEQYF. The CDR3 bases are TGCGCCAGCAGCCCCCGGGCTAGCGGGAGGCTCGAGCAGTACTTC.

Here the CDR3 reads CASSTGPYSNQPQHF. CDR3 coding DNA: TGTGCCAGCAGTACAGGACCGTATAGCAATCAGCCCCAGCATTTT. The chain combines TRBV6-1 with TRBJ1-5, with D tentatively TRBD1 (5 bases). V was clipped by 5 bases and J by 0 bases, with 11 bases between them. Germline V gene sequence: CDR1 MNHNS, CDR2 SASEGT. CDR3 length equals 15 residues.

V usage is TRBV18 and J usage is TRBJ2-2; a weak D match, TRBD2 (6 bases). V dropped 3 bases and J dropped 4 bases, with 12 bases sitting between them. The CDR3 is made up of 15 amino acids. CDR1 and CDR2 (germline): KGHSH, LQKENI. CDR3: CASSPSAGSTGELFF. Here the CDR3 DNA reads TGTGCCAGCTCACCCTCCGCGGGAAGCACCGGGGAGCTGTTTTTT. The variable domain in full, completed from reference TRBV18 and TRBJ2-2, reads NAGVMQNPRHLVRRRGQEARLRCSPMKGHSHVYWYRQLPEEGLKFMVYLQKENIIDESGMPKERFSAEFPKEGPSILRIQQVVRGDSAAYFCASSPSAGSTGELFFGEGSRLTVL.

The V gene is TRBV7-2, the J gene TRBJ2-3; 8 bases match TRBD2. Germline assignment: CDR1 SGHTA and CDR2 FQGNSA. V lost 1 base, J lost 2 bases, and 2 bases stayed unmatched. This CDR3 has 15 residues. CDR3 sequence (DNA): TGTGCCAGCAGCTTAGGACTAGCGTACACAGATACGCAGTATTTT. It specifies CASSLGLAYTDTQYF.